Included here is one TCR beta chain sequence, with context. The CDR3 totals 19 residues. The V segment lost 3 bases and the J segment 0 bases; nucleotides outside the gene matches: 7. Germline CDR1 and CDR2: KGHSH and LQKENI. As originally analysed: Amplification from reference gene primers served as the basis for estimated nucleated cell counts. Some clones are missing from TCRdb's copy, which holds only in-frame ones; the method was immunoSEQ multiplex PCR. Clone size and V and J calls were adopted from that table, with D and trimming inferred from the DNA. The sample lists 56,000 or so clones; around 89% were seen once. The sample belongs to a study of blood T cell repertoires in COVID-19.

The receptor's source is a human donor in a cohort sampled during active COVID-19. The V and J genes are TRBV18 and TRBJ2-1; 14 bases are shared with TRBD2. Sequenced material: peripheral blood. In DNA form, the CDR3 reads TGTGCCAGCTCACCGCTCGGACTAGCGGGGGGAAGCTCCTACAATGAGCAGTTCTTC. Residues: CASSPLGLAGGSSYNEQFF.